This T cell receptor (beta chain) was sequenced in a study of blood T cell repertoires in COVID-19. In the case of this clone: The sample has other DNA sequences that encode this CDR3 too.

Trimming removed 6 bases from V and 3 bases from J, with 8 bases in between. This CDR3 comprises 13 residues. Germline CDR1 KGHDR, CDR2 SFDVKD. Source study methods: Reference gene primer amplification in the assay estimated nucleated cell counts. The method was immunoSEQ multiplex PCR; TCRdb's version includes in-frame clones alone and lacks a portion of them. V, J and clone size are those of that table, while D and trimming were read from the DNA. The repertoire has approximately 250,000 clones, 65% to 90% of them found once; the top ten carry around 14%. The sequenced sample consisted of peripheral blood. The source of this sequence is a woman aged 70 to 79 with COVID-19, enrolled during active disease. The chain has TRBV24-1 and TRBJ1-5; weak D call: TRBD1 (6 bases). The CDR3: CATSRDTNQPQHF. Here the CDR3 DNA reads TGTGCCACCAGTAGGGACACCAATCAGCCCCAGCATTTT.